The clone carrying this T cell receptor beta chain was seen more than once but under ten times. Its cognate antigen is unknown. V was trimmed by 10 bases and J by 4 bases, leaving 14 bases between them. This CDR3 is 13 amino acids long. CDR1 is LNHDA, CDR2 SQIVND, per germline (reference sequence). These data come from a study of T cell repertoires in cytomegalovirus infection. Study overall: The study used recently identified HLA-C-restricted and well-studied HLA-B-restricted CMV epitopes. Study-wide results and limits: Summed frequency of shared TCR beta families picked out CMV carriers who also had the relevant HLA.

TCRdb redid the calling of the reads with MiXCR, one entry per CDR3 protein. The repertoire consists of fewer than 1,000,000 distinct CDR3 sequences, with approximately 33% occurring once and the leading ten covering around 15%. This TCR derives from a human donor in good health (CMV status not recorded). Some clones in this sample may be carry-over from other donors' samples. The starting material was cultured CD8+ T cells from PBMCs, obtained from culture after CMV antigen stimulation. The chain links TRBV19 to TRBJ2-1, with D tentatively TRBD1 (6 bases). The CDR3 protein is CATSRDMYNEQFF. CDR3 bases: TGTGCCACCTCCCGGGACATGTACAATGAGCAGTTCTTC.